These 5 T cell receptor beta chains originate from one sample sequenced in a study of blood T cell repertoires in COVID-19. Using immunoSEQ multiplex PCR, the repertoire was profiled, and TCRdb retains in-frame clones only, with some absent. The sample carries over 350,000 clones, roughly 89% recorded once. Sequencing input: peripheral blood. These receptors were taken from a woman in her thirties with acute or convalescent COVID-19.

The chain combines TRBV10-1 with TRBJ2-3; D may be TRBD2 (5 bases). Looked up from germline, CDR1 is WNHNN and CDR2 is SYGVQD (reference sequence). The length of the CDR3 is 16 residues. Trimming removed 3 bases from V and 2 bases from J, with 15 bases in between. The CDR3 protein is CASSDFMDGLTDTQYF. DNA of the CDR3: TGCGCCAGCAGTGATTTTATGGACGGACTCACAGATACGCAGTATTTT.

This chain links TRBV30 with TRBJ2-1, with 9 positions matching TRBD2. Looked up from germline, CDR1 is GTSNPN and CDR2 is SVGIG (reference sequence). The CDR3 extends over 17 amino acids. The junction had 8 bases not matched to a gene; V was cut back by 0 bases and J by 2 bases. The CDR3: CAWSVRPSGVPYNEQFF. For the CDR3, the DNA is TGTGCCTGGAGTGTAAGGCCTAGCGGGGTCCCCTACAATGAGCAGTTCTTC.

The rearrangement links TRBV9 to TRBJ2-1; D might be TRBD2 (6 bases). The germline V gene has CDR1 SGDLS and CDR2 YYNGEE. The CDR3 consists of 16 residues. V was cut by 0 bases and J by 7 bases, with 17 bases left in between. The CDR3 DNA is TGTGCCAGCAGCGTAGTTATGGGGGGTCCGACGAATGAGCAGTTCTTC. Translation gives CASSVVMGGPTNEQFF.

J is TRBJ1-4 and V is TRBV21-1; the table's D call, TRBD1, was not checked against the DNA. TRBV21-1 is an annotated pseudogene. The CDR3 contains 19 residues. The CDR3 region is CASSPGQGALCVTNEKLFF. The CDR3 coding sequence is TGTGCCAGCAGTCCCGGACAGGGGGCGCTTTGTGTCACTAATGAAAAACTGTTTTTT.

The chain employs TRBV6-1 and TRBJ2-7; D is unresolved. CDR1 is MNHNS, CDR2 SASEGT, per germline. The CDR3 covers 16 residues. V was clipped by 0 bases and J by 1 base, with 13 bases between them. The CDR3 bases are TGTGCCAGCAGTGAAGCGAGCGTGCGGCGATCCTACGAGCAGTACTTC. Protein sequence: CASSEASVRRSYEQYF.